What follows are 19 T cell receptor beta chains derived from one specimen sequenced in a study of blood T cell repertoires in COVID-19. Here immunoSEQ multiplex PCR was the method, and the copy in TCRdb shows in-frame clones only, minus some. The table has under 200,000 clones, 82% seen once. What was sequenced was PBMCs or T cells enriched from blood (not recorded which). Every receptor here comes from a man between 50 and 59 years old who had recovered from COVID-19.

This clone was seen a handful of times. V is TRBV24-1 and J is TRBJ1-1; D might be TRBD1 (6 bases). With 9 bases removed from V and 4 bases from J, the gap between germline ends came to 11 bases. The CDR3 contains 12 residues. From germline, CDR1 is KGHDR and CDR2 SFDVKD. The DNA of the CDR3 is TGTGCCACCCAGGGAGGGGGCACTGAAGCTTTCTTT. Translating it yields CATQGGGTEAFF.

In its sample, this clone was seen many times. This sequence joins TRBV7-9 and TRBJ1-1; 7 positions match TRBD1. The CDR3 runs to 12 residues. After removal of 5 bases from V and 10 bases from J, the junction contained 7 bases not matched to a gene. Per the germline V gene, CDR1 is SEHNR and CDR2 is FQNEAQ (reference sequence). The CDR3: CASSEPQGRAFF. For the CDR3, the DNA is TGTGCCAGCAGCGAACCACAGGGGAGAGCTTTCTTT.

The CDR3 loop is CASSSLGTFSYEQYF. The CDR3 region has the DNA TGTGCCAGCAGTTCGCTCGGGACTTTTTCCTACGAGCAGTACTTC. J is TRBJ2-7 and V is TRBV6-2 or TRBV6-3; a weak D match, TRBD2 (6 bases). This CDR3 spans 15 amino acids. V was clipped by 4 bases and J by 1 base, with 14 bases between them. CDR1 is MNHEY and CDR2 is SVGEGT in the germline V gene.

This rearrangement joins TRBV5-5 to TRBJ1-5; 10 nucleotides align to TRBD1. The germline gives CDR1 SGHKS, CDR2 YYEKEE (reference sequence). This CDR3 is built from 18 residues. Trimming removed 0 bases from V and 1 base from J; junction bases left unmatched: 7. The CDR3 here is CASSLDRTGGVSNQPQHF. CDR3 bases: TGTGCCAGCAGCTTGGACCGGACAGGGGGAGTAAGCAATCAGCCCCAGCATTTT.

This clone was recorded at least ten times. This chain links TRBV2 with TRBJ1-1, with D hard to call. Trimming removed 6 bases at V and 4 bases at J, with 21 bases between. CDR1 is SNHLY, CDR2 FYNNEI, per germline. CDR3 length equals 16 residues. DNA of the CDR3: TGTGCCAGCAGCGCTGTTGAGGTAGCCACCCCCACTGAAGCTTTCTTT. Translation: CASSAVEVATPTEAFF.

The rearrangement links TRBV6-5 to TRBJ2-7; a possible D gene is TRBD2 (5 bases). Deletions cut 6 bases from V and 0 bases from J, with 12 bases between. Germline assignment: CDR1 MNHEY and CDR2 SVGAGI. The CDR3 spans 14 residues. CDR3 protein: CASRRVIDSYEQYF. CDR3 nucleotides: TGTGCCAGCAGGAGGGTAATTGACTCCTACGAGCAGTACTTC.

The V call is TRBV6-6, the J call TRBJ2-3, with 8 bases that match TRBD1. The germline V gene encodes CDR1 MNHNY and CDR2 SVGAGI (reference sequence). The CDR3 runs 16 residues. The junction had 8 bases not matched to a gene; V was cut back by 4 bases and J by 2 bases. The CDR3, as DNA: TGTGCCAGCAGTTCCCGGACAGGGTCGGTCACAGATACGCAGTATTTT. Translation gives CASSSRTGSVTDTQYF.

The rearrangement links TRBV6-1 to TRBJ2-7, with D unclear. The CDR3 is 13 amino acids. V was shortened by 2 bases and J by 2 bases, with 7 bases between the two germline ends. Germline V gene sequence: CDR1 MNHNS, CDR2 SASEGT. The CDR3 sequence: CASSENSPYEQYF. For the CDR3, the DNA is TGTGCCAGCAGTGAAAACAGCCCCTACGAGCAGTACTTC.

The V call is TRBV19, the J call TRBJ1-1; the D gene is possibly TRBD1 (5 bases). Germline CDR1 is LNHDA and CDR2 is SQIVND (reference sequence). The length of the CDR3 is 11 residues. The CDR3 spells CASGQNTEAFF. In nucleotides, the CDR3 is TGTGCTAGCGGACAGAACACTGAAGCTTTCTTT.

The chain has TRBV10-3 and TRBJ2-2, with TRBD1 matching 12 bases. CDR1 and CDR2 (germline): ENHRY, SYGVKD. This CDR3 is built from 16 residues. The trim removed 4 bases at V and 6 bases at J, leaving 6 bases unmatched. DNA for the CDR3: TGTGCCATCAGTGGGGGACAGGGGGCGCTTTCCGGGGAGCTGTTTTTT. Translating gives CAISGGQGALSGELFF.

This chain links TRBV24-1 with TRBJ2-3, with 9 bases lining up with TRBD2. Looked up from germline, CDR1 is KGHDR and CDR2 is SFDVKD. With 6 bases clipped from V and 5 bases from J, the junction kept 8 bases outside the gene matches. The CDR3 length is 15 residues. The CDR3 reads CATSIAGEVGDTQYF. CDR3 nucleotides: TGTGCCACCAGTATAGCGGGAGAAGTAGGAGATACGCAGTATTTT.

V is TRBV6-1 and J is TRBJ1-2; D is perhaps TRBD1 (5 bases). V lost 2 bases to trimming and J lost 7 bases, with 14 bases between them. The CDR3 runs 14 residues. Germline-derived CDR1 and CDR2 are MNHNS and SASEGT. The CDR3 is CASSEMGGSGGYTF. CDR3 DNA sequence: TGTGCCAGCAGTGAAATGGGGGGGTCTGGTGGCTACACCTTC.

The chain joins TRBV4-2 to TRBJ2-3; D might be TRBD2 (5 bases). The V end was cut by 3 bases, the J end by 0 bases, with 10 bases between. The CDR3 extends over 15 amino acids. CDR1 is LGHNA, CDR2 YNFKEQ, per germline. The CDR3 sequence is CASSHRDASTDTQYF. The CDR3 DNA reads as TGTGCCAGCAGCCACCGGGATGCTAGCACAGATACGCAGTATTTT.

This clone turned up a few times. The V and J genes are TRBV19 and TRBJ1-3; D remains unclear. With 3 bases removed from V and 0 bases from J, the gap between germline ends came to 6 bases. Per the germline V gene, CDR1 is LNHDA and CDR2 is SQIVND (reference sequence). The CDR3 spans 14 residues. This CDR3 is CASSMQHSGNTIYF. The CDR3 region has the DNA TGTGCCAGTAGTATGCAACACTCTGGAAACACCATATATTTT.

The chain links TRBV5-1 to TRBJ1-4; D is uncertain. This CDR3 region has 14 residues. V lost 0 bases and J lost 3, with 6 bases in between. Germline lookup yields CDR1 SGHRS and CDR2 YFSETQ. CDR3 sequence (DNA): TGCGCCAGCAGCTTGGGGCTAGCTAATGAAAAACTGTTTTTT. It yields the protein CASSLGLANEKLFF.

The rearrangement uses TRBV24-1 and TRBJ2-1; 10 bases fit TRBD2. The CDR3 has 14 amino acids. Germline V gene sequence: CDR1 KGHDR, CDR2 SFDVKD. V shed 5 bases and J 5 bases; nucleotides not matched to a gene: 2. For the CDR3, the DNA is TGTGCCACCAGTGCGCTAGCGGGAGACAATGAGCAGTTCTTC. This translates into CATSALAGDNEQFF.

The chain joins TRBV18 to TRBJ2-2; 8 nucleotides line up with TRBD2. The junction had 7 bases not matched to a gene; V was cut back by 3 bases and J by 1 base. The CDR3 totals 17 residues. Looked up from germline, CDR1 is KGHSH and CDR2 is LQKENI. The CDR3 loop is CASSPSSGLGNTGELFF. In DNA form, the CDR3 reads TGTGCCAGCTCACCTTCCTCGGGACTAGGGAACACCGGGGAGCTGTTTTTT. The full variable domain, in which reference TRBV18 and TRBJ2-2 provide the parts outside the CDR3, is NAGVMQNPRHLVRRRGQEARLRCSPMKGHSHVYWYRQLPEEGLKFMVYLQKENIIDESGMPKERFSAEFPKEGPSILRIQQVVRGDSAAYFCASSPSSGLGNTGELFFGEGSRLTVL.

The V and J genes are TRBV2 and TRBJ2-7, with D tentatively TRBD2 (6 bases). CDR1 SNHLY and CDR2 FYNNEI come from the germline V gene. The CDR3 loop spans 13 amino acids. V gave up 8 bases and J gave up 5 bases, with 16 bases separating them. The CDR3 coding sequence is TGTGCCAGCCGAGACCTTGGAGGGAACGAGCAGTACTTC. This gives the protein CASRDLGGNEQYF. Using reference TRBV2 and TRBJ2-7 for the parts outside the CDR3, the full variable domain is EPEVTQTPSHQVTQMGQEVILRCVPISNHLYFYWYRQILGQKVEFLVSFYNNEISEKSEIFDDQFSVERPDGSNFTLKIRSTKLEDSAMYFCASRDLGGNEQYFGPGTRLTVT.

This chain uses TRBV25-1 with TRBJ2-7; 9 positions agree with TRBD2. Unmatched junction bases numbered 10, after V lost 3 bases and J lost 4 bases. CDR1 and CDR2 from the germline V gene are MGHDK and SYGVNS. The CDR3 consists of 16 residues. In DNA, the CDR3 is TGTGCCAGCAGTGATAGTAGCGGGGGATCTGGGTACGAGCAGTACTTC. Protein product: CASSDSSGGSGYEQYF.